The entry below gives a single TCR beta chain sequence along with its context. Its antigen is undetermined. These data are taken from a study of T cells in localized non-small cell lung cancer. Study-level points and caveats: Prolonged overall survival went with higher T cell density in the blood. It remains possible that heterogeneity exists, since only one tumor region was sequenced. Uninvolved neighboring lung showed the greatest T cell clonality, exceeding tumor.

This CDR3 has 13 amino acids. V lost 0 bases and J 1 base, leaving 1 base between the germline ends. Looked up from germline, CDR1 is SGHRS and CDR2 is YFSETQ. Clones were sequenced by immunoSEQ multiplex PCR, and TCRdb holds only the in-frame ones, with some missing. Of around 25,000 clones listed, 70% to 90% were seen once; the top ten hold 0.95% to 1.3%. V and J are TRBV5-1 and TRBJ1-4; D gene unclear. This receptor was identified in a woman aged 35-75 years with stage I lung adenocarcinoma. The source material was peripheral blood, sampled before any cancer treatment. DNA of the CDR3: TGCGCCAGCAGCTTGGAAACTAATGAAAAACTGTTTTTT. Amino acid sequence: CASSLETNEKLFF.